This T cell receptor beta chain was recorded in a study of blood T cell repertoires in COVID-19. Study-wide background: PBMCs, B-cell-depleted T cells, or T cells provided the cDNA or gDNA that made up the material.

Clones were sequenced by immunoSEQ multiplex PCR, and TCRdb holds only the in-frame ones, with some missing. The sample lists about 220,000 clones; 82% were seen once. The V gene lost 4 bases and the J gene lost 7 bases, with 17 bases spanning the gap. Germline V gene lookup returns CDR1 SGHRS and CDR2 YFSETQ. This CDR3 is 14 amino acids long. The sample holds a few counts of this clone. The chain employs TRBV5-1 and TRBJ1-1; D uncertain. The TCR comes from a woman aged 55-69 years who had recovered from COVID-19. The sample was PBMCs or T cells enriched from blood (not recorded which). The CDR3 coding sequence is TGCGCCAGCAGCCTGAAGTTAGTCAATAATGAAGCTTTCTTT. This encodes CASSLKLVNNEAFF.